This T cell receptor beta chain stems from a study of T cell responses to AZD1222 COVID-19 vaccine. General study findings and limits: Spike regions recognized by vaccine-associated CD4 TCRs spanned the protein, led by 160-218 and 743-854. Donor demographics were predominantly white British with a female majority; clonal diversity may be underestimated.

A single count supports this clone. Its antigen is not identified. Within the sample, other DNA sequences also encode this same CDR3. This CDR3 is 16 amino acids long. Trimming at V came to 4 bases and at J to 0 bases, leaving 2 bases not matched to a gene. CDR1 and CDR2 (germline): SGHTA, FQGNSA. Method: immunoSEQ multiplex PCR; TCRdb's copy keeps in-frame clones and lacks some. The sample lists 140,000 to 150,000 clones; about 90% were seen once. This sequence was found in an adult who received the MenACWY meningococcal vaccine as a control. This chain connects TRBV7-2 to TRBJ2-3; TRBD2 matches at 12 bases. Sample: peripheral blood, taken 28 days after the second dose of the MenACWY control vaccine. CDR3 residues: CASSSGLAGSTDTQYF. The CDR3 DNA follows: TGTGCCAGCAGCTCAGGACTAGCGGGGAGCACAGATACGCAGTATTTT. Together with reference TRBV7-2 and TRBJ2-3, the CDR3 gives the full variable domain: GAGVSQSPSNKVTEKGKDVELRCDPISGHTALYWYRQSLGQGLEFLIYFQGNSAPDKSGLPSDRFSAERTGGSVSTLTIQRTQQEDSAVYLCASSSGLAGSTDTQYFGPGTRLTVL.